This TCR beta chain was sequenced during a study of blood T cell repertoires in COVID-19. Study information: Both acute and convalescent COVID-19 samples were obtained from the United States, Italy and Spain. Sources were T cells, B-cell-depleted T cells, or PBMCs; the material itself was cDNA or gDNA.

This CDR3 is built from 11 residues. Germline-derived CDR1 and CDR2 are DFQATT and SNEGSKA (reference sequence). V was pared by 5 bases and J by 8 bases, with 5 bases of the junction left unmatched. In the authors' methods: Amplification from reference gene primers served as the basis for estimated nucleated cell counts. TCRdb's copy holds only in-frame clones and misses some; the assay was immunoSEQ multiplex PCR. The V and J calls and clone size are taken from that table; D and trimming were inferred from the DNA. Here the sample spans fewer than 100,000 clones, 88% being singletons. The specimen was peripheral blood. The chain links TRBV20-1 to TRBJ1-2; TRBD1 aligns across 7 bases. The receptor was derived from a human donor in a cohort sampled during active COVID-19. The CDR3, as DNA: TGCAGTGCTCCCACAGGGGACGGCTACACCTTC. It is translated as CSAPTGDGYTF.